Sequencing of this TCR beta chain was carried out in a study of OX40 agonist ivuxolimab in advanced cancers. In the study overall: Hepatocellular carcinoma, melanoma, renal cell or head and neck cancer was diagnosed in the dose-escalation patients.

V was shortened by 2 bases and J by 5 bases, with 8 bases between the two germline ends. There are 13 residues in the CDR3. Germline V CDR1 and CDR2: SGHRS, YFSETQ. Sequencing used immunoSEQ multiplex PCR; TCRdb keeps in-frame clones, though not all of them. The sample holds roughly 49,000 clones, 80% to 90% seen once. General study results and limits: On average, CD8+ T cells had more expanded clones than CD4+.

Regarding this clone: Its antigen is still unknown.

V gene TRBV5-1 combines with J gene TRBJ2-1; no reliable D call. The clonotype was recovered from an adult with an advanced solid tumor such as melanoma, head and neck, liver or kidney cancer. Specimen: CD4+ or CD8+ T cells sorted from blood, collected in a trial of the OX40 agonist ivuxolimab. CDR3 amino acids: CASSFAIDNEQFF. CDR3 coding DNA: TGCGCCAGCAGCTTCGCCATAGACAATGAGCAGTTCTTC.